Shown below are 11 T cell receptor beta chains from a single sample sequenced in a study of shared clonotypes between healthy human individuals. Sequencing was performed with immunoSEQ multiplex PCR; in TCRdb, only in-frame clones are kept and a portion is missing. This table has about 2.4 million clones, over 85% appearing once. Source material: naive CD4+ T cells from PBMCs. Subset given: CD45RA+ positively selected. The source is a man aged 18 to 29 in good health. Some clones in this sample may be carry-over from other donors' samples.

This chain connects TRBV9 to TRBJ2-7, with D perhaps matching TRBD2 (5 bases). Germline lookup yields CDR1 SGDLS and CDR2 YYNGEE. This CDR3 is built from 15 residues. Trimming removed 0 bases at V and 2 bases at J, with 12 bases between. For the CDR3, the DNA is TGTGCCAGCAGCGTAGGGGTTAGCGTTCCCTACGAGCAGTACTTC. Translating it yields CASSVGVSVPYEQYF.

The chain uses TRBV15 and TRBJ2-2; no clear D. This CDR3 comprises 14 residues. The V end lost 2 bases, the J end lost 1 base, and 5 bases lay between the germline ends. Germline assignment: CDR1 LNHNV and CDR2 YYDKDF (reference sequence). The CDR3: CATSRNRNTGELFF. The CDR3 DNA reads TGTGCCACCAGCAGAAACAGGAACACCGGGGAGCTGTTTTTT.

This sequence joins TRBV28 and TRBJ2-4, with 13 bases aligning to TRBD2. Germline V gives CDR1 MDHEN, CDR2 SYDVKM. The CDR3 is 17 residues long. Trimming removed 6 bases from V and 8 bases from J; junction bases left unmatched: 13. In DNA form, the CDR3 reads TGTGCCAGCAGACCCGGGACCCGGACTAGCGGGAGACACATTCAGTACTTC. Its translation: CASRPGTRTSGRHIQYF.

The rearrangement uses TRBV6-5 and TRBJ1-2; D gene ambiguous. V was clipped by 2 bases and J by 0 bases, with 10 bases between them. CDR1 is MNHEY, CDR2 SVGAGI, per germline. This CDR3 is built from 15 residues. DNA of the CDR3: TGTGCCAGCAGTTACATTGCTCTGACTAACTATGGCTACACCTTC. Its protein is CASSYIALTNYGYTF.

In regard to this clone: The identical CDR3 is also encoded by other nucleotide sequences in the sample. V gene TRBV18 combines with J gene TRBJ2-5, with D tentatively TRBD1 (5 bases). V lost 3 bases, J lost 2 bases, and 7 bases lay in between. The CDR3 spans 13 residues. From germline, CDR1 is KGHSH and CDR2 LQKENI. The CDR3 spells CASSPRDQETQYF. CDR3 DNA: TGTGCCAGCTCACCCAGGGATCAAGAGACCCAGTACTTC.

The V gene is TRBV27, the J gene TRBJ2-1; D unresolved. Germline V gene data show CDR1 as MNHEY and CDR2 as SMNVEV (reference sequence). The CDR3 is made up of 14 amino acids. Trimming removed 0 bases from V and 6 bases from J, with 9 bases in between. CDR3 loop: CASSLSMISNEQFF. The CDR3 coding sequence is TGTGCCAGCAGTTTATCGATGATCTCCAATGAGCAGTTCTTC.

Details on this clone: The junction differs from germline at one of its ends, possibly a read error. The same CDR3 also results from other DNA sequences found in this sample. DNA of the CDR3: TGTGCCATCAGTGAGCCGGTGCGGACTAGCGGGACCTACGAACAGTACTTC. It encodes CAISEPVRTSGTYEQYF. The chain uses TRBV10-3 and TRBJ2-7; 12 bases are a match to TRBD2. This CDR3 region has 17 residues. Per the germline V gene, CDR1 is ENHRY and CDR2 is SYGVKD.

The gene calls are TRBV19 and TRBJ2-5, with 8 positions matching TRBD1. The germline gives CDR1 LNHDA, CDR2 SQIVND (reference sequence). Trimming cost V 3 bases and J 2 bases; bases outside gene matches: 11. The CDR3 extends over 17 amino acids. The CDR3 spells CASSMPRGRGQQETQYF. The CDR3 DNA is TGTGCCAGTAGTATGCCCCGGGGCAGGGGGCAGCAAGAGACCCAGTACTTC. Full variable domain (rest looked up from reference TRBV19 and TRBJ2-5): DGGITQSPKYLFRKEGQNVTLSCEQNLNHDAMYWYRQDPGQGLRLIYYSQIVNDFQKGDIAEGYSVSREKKESFPLTVTSAQKNPTAFYLCASSMPRGRGQQETQYFGPGTRLLVL.

V and J are TRBV7-9 and TRBJ1-4, with unresolved D. This CDR3 is 15 amino acids long. Deletions cut 0 bases from V and 0 bases from J, with 5 bases between. Germline V gene sequence: CDR1 SEHNR, CDR2 FQNEAQ (reference sequence). CDR3 DNA: TGTGCCAGCAGCTTAGCGCTTCCAACTAATGAAAAACTGTTTTTT. Translation: CASSLALPTNEKLFF. The full variable domain, its missing parts supplied by reference TRBV7-9 and TRBJ1-4, is DTGVSQNPRHKITKRGQNVTFRCDPISEHNRLYWYRQTLGQGPEFLTYFQNEAQLEKSRLLSDRFSAERPKGSFSTLEIQRTEQGDSAMYLCASSLALPTNEKLFFGSGTQLSVL.

V usage is TRBV7-2 and J usage is TRBJ2-1; 10 positions match TRBD1. CDR1 and CDR2 (germline): SGHTA, FQGNSA. The V and J ends lost 4 bases and 10 bases, in that order; junction bases with no gene match: 4. CDR3 size: 13 residues. CDR3 in DNA: TGTGCCAGCAGCTCCGGGACAGGGGTGGAGCAGTTCTTC. As protein: CASSSGTGVEQFF.

This clone was seen more than once but under ten times. CDR3 region: CASHGQERKAFF. The CDR3 DNA is TGTGCCAGCCATGGACAGGAGAGAAAAGCTTTCTTT. The V gene is TRBV19, the J gene TRBJ1-1; 7 nucleotides align to TRBD1. J lost 9 bases, V lost 9 bases, and 10 bases had no gene match. The CDR3 has 12 residues. The V gene's germline CDR1 is LNHDA and CDR2 SQIVND (reference sequence).